A selection of T cell receptor beta chains follows, all from one sample in a study of T cell responses to AZD1222 COVID-19 vaccine. Using immunoSEQ multiplex PCR, the repertoire was profiled, and TCRdb retains in-frame clones only, with some absent. The table records 70,000 or so clones, about 88% of them present only once. The sample here was peripheral blood, taken on day 0 of AZD1222 vaccination. The receptor set was obtained from an adult in good health. Both conserved end residues are part of each CDR3. Fields, in order: V gene, clone size, J gene, D gene, CDR3 DNA, CDR3 protein. D genes are given only for firm matches. Some rows have no size entry. The others give once, few or many, or a class for an expanded clone.

TRBV2	.	TRBJ2-1	TRBD2	TGTGCCAGCGGGGGAGTCTGGGCTAGCGGGAGTAATGAGCAGTTCTTC	CASGGVWASGSNEQFF
TRBV11-2	.	TRBJ2-3	.	TGTGCCAGCAGCCCAGGACGGACTAGCACAGATACGCAGTATTTT	CASSPGRTSTDTQYF
TRBV6-1	.	TRBJ2-1	.	TGTGCCAGCAGTGATGACCAAGAATACAATGAGCAGTTCTTC	CASSDDQEYNEQFF
TRBV13	.	TRBJ2-7	.	TGTGCCAGCTCCAGCGGGCCAAACTACGAGCAGTACTTC	CASSSGPNYEQYF
TRBV2	.	TRBJ1-5	.	TGTGCCAGCAGTGGAAACAGCCTCAATCAGCCCCAGCATTTT	CASSGNSLNQPQHF
TRBV5-1	.	TRBJ1-1	.	TGCGCCAGCAGCTTGGATTCAGGGAACACTGAAGCTTTCTTT	CASSLDSGNTEAFF
TRBV18	.	TRBJ2-2	.	TGTGCCAGCTCACCCCGAGTGGTCACCGGGGAGCTGTTTTTT	CASSPRVVTGELFF
TRBV4-2	.	TRBJ2-7	.	TGTGCCAGCAGCCTTAGGGGAGCAGGGGAGTACGAGCAGTACTTC	CASSLRGAGEYEQYF
TRBV11-2	many	TRBJ2-5	TRBD1	TGTGCCAGCAGCTTAGAGGCAGGGGGCGGAGAGACCCAGTACTTC	CASSLEAGGGETQYF
TRBV4-1	once	TRBJ2-3	TRBD2	TGCGCCAGCAGCCAGGGGACTAGCGGGTTCTTAGATACGCAGTATTTT	CASSQGTSGFLDTQYF
TRBV18	.	TRBJ2-2	.	TGTGCCAGCTCACCTACGACAATGGGGGTATACACCGGGGAGCTGTTTTTT	CASSPTTMGVYTGELFF
TRBV7-8	.	TRBJ1-1	TRBD1	TGTGCCAGCAGCTTAGGGCCAGGGGGTAACACTGAAGCTTTCTTT	CASSLGPGGNTEAFF
TRBV27	.	TRBJ1-2	.	TGTGCCAGCTTACCTTCGGGGTTTTTGGACTATGGCTACACCTTC	CASLPSGFLDYGYTF
TRBV15	.	TRBJ2-6	TRBD1	TGTGCCACCAGCAGAGATAGAGGGACAGGGCTTTCTGGGGCCAACGTCCTGACTTTC	CATSRDRGTGLSGANVLTF
TRBV18	few	TRBJ2-7	TRBD2	TGTGCCAGCTCGTTTCAGAGGGAGGGGCTCGAGCAGTACTTC	CASSFQREGLEQYF
TRBV5-1	.	TRBJ2-1	TRBD2	TGCGCCAGCAGTACAACTAGCGGAGTCTACAATGAGCAGTTCTTC	CASSTTSGVYNEQFF
TRBV6-6	.	TRBJ1-5	.	TGTGCCAGCACCGACAACAGGGCCCATCAGCCCCAGCATTTT	CASTDNRAHQPQHF
TRBV6-5	.	TRBJ2-7	TRBD2	TGTGCCAGCAGTTACGGGCGGGAGGGAGGTTGGGAGCAGTACTTC	CASSYGREGGWEQYF
TRBV6-2/TRBV6-3	.	TRBJ2-3	.	TGTGCCAGCACCCCGAGACGACGGGACACAGATACGCAGTATTTT	CASTPRRRDTDTQYF
TRBV6-2/TRBV6-3	once	TRBJ2-1	TRBD2	TGTGCCAGCAGTTACTCGAAGTTTGCTAGCGGGATGTACAATGAGCAGTTCTTC	CASSYSKFASGMYNEQFF
TRBV2	few	TRBJ2-5	.	TGTGCCAGCAGTTGGGTAGGGGAGACCCAGTACTTC	CASSWVGETQYF
TRBV7-2	.	TRBJ1-5	.	TGTGCCAGCAGCTTAAGAACAGGGAATCAGCCCCAGCATTTT	CASSLRTGNQPQHF
TRBV19	few	TRBJ2-7	.	TGTGCCAGTAGTCTTCAGAGTTTAAACTACGAGCAGTACTTC	CASSLQSLNYEQYF
TRBV28	.	TRBJ2-7	.	TGTGCCAGCAGTTCGCCCATCTCCTACGAGCAGTACTTC	CASSSPISYEQYF
TRBV4-1	.	TRBJ2-5	TRBD1	TGCGCCAGCAGCCAAGTAAGGGGACAGGGGCCGGAGACCCAGTACTTC	CASSQVRGQGPETQYF
TRBV11-2	once	TRBJ2-6	.	TGTGCCAGCAGCCAGGGGAACTCTGGGGCCAACGTCCTGACTTTC	CASSQGNSGANVLTF
TRBV30	.	TRBJ2-6	.	TGTGCCTGGAGTGGGTTGGCTGGGGCCAACGTCCTGACTTTC	CAWSGLAGANVLTF
TRBV28	.	TRBJ1-4	TRBD1	TGTGCCAGCAGTCTAGCCTTCTCCGGGACAGGGATTGAAAAACTGTTTTTT	CASSLAFSGTGIEKLFF
TRBV7-9	.	TRBJ2-1	.	TGTGCCAGCAGCCAGACTGATGAGAGCTCCTACAATGAGCAGTTCTTC	CASSQTDESSYNEQFF
TRBV19	once	TRBJ2-1	.	TGTGCCAGTAGTATGTCCGGACCCGGGTACAATGAGCAGTTCTTC	CASSMSGPGYNEQFF
TRBV28	.	TRBJ2-7	.	TGTGCCAGCAGTTTGGAAGTCTACGAGCAGTACTTC	CASSLEVYEQYF
TRBV18	.	TRBJ1-4	.	TGTGCCAGCTCACAGGGACTCAATGAAAAACTGTTTTTT	CASSQGLNEKLFF
TRBV7-7	.	TRBJ2-5	TRBD2	TGTGCTAGCAGCTCATCTAGGGCGGGAGGTGGCGAGACCCAGTACTTC	CASSSSRAGGGETQYF
TRBV19	.	TRBJ2-4	TRBD1	TGTGCCAGTAGTATAGGGGACAGCCAAAACATTCAGTACTTC	CASSIGDSQNIQYF
TRBV5-8	.	TRBJ2-5	.	TGTGCCAGCACCCCGACGAGAGAGACCCAGTACTTC	CASTPTRETQYF
TRBV2	.	TRBJ2-1	TRBD2	TGTGCCAGCAGTCGGGTAGCGGGAGTTTACAATGAGCAGTTCTTC	CASSRVAGVYNEQFF